Shown below are 17 T cell receptor beta chains from a single sample sequenced in a study of blood T cell repertoires in COVID-19. Libraries were prepared by immunoSEQ multiplex PCR; TCRdb keeps only in-frame clonotypes and omits some of them. The repertoire holds roughly 220,000 clones, about four fifths seen once, with 3% to 3.5% in the top ten. The source material was peripheral blood. These receptor sequences come from a woman aged 25 to 39 who had recovered from COVID-19.

This sequence joins TRBV15 and TRBJ2-1; D gene uncertain. The CDR3 length is 17 residues. Trimming removed 1 base at V and 6 bases at J, with 19 bases between. Germline CDR1 LNHNV, CDR2 YYDKDF (reference sequence). CDR3 sequence: CATSRVPRNYGSNEQFF. CDR3 DNA sequence: TGTGCCACCAGCAGAGTCCCTAGGAATTATGGGTCCAATGAGCAGTTCTTC.

The chain joins TRBV2 to TRBJ2-7; perhaps TRBD2 as D (5 bases). The CDR3 has 11 amino acids. V shed 8 bases and J shed 3 bases, with 8 bases lying between them. CDR1 is SNHLY and CDR2 is FYNNEI in the germline V gene. In DNA form, the CDR3 reads TGTGCCAGCGAGAGGGACTACGAGCAGTACTTC. This sequence encodes CASERDYEQYF.

The chain is built from TRBV23-1 and TRBJ2-2; the match to TRBD1 covers 7 bases. TRBV23-1 is an open reading frame whose function is uncertain. This CDR3 has 17 residues. Losses at the gene ends were 4 bases for V and 6 bases for J; bases not matched to a gene: 14. The CDR3 coding sequence is TGCGCCAGCAGTCGCCAAGACAGGGATGGTAAGTCCGGGGAGCTGTTTTTT. Amino acids: CASSRQDRDGKSGELFF.

V usage is TRBV5-5 and J usage is TRBJ1-4; 8 bases agree with TRBD1. V was pared by 0 bases and J by 3 bases, with 7 bases of the junction left unmatched. The CDR3 contains 17 residues. Germline values: CDR1 SGHKS, CDR2 YYEKEE (reference sequence). The CDR3 is CASSLGQGAPSNEKLFF. The CDR3 coding sequence is TGTGCCAGCAGCTTGGGCCAGGGGGCACCGTCTAATGAAAAACTGTTTTTT. The complete variable domain, with remaining parts taken from reference TRBV5-5 and TRBJ1-4, reads DAGVTQSPTHLIKTRGQQVTLRCSPISGHKSVSWYQQVLGQGPQFIFQYYEKEERGRGNFPDRFSARQFPNYSSELNVNALLLGDSALYLCASSLGQGAPSNEKLFFGSGTQLSVL.

The rearrangement uses TRBV25-1 and TRBJ2-2, with 9 bases that match TRBD1. Trimming took 2 bases from V and 1 from J; bases not matched to a gene: 5. CDR1 and CDR2 (germline): MGHDK, SYGVNS. The CDR3 is made up of 17 amino acids. The CDR3 DNA sequence: TGTGCCAGCAGTGAACCCCGGGACAGGGAGAACACCGGGGAGCTGTTTTTT. Residues: CASSEPRDRENTGELFF.

This clone was detected a few times. This chain connects TRBV2 to TRBJ1-5, with 10 bases aligning to TRBD1. Germline CDR1 is SNHLY and CDR2 is FYNNEI. V gave up 6 bases and J gave up 5 bases; unmatched junction bases: 1. There are 13 residues in the CDR3. The CDR3 is CASRGTGDQPQHF. The CDR3 nucleotides read TGTGCCAGCAGAGGGACAGGGGATCAGCCCCAGCATTTT. Full variable domain (rest looked up from reference TRBV2 and TRBJ1-5): EPEVTQTPSHQVTQMGQEVILRCVPISNHLYFYWYRQILGQKVEFLVSFYNNEISEKSEIFDDQFSVERPDGSNFTLKIRSTKLEDSAMYFCASRGTGDQPQHFGDGTRLSIL.

The genes are TRBV12-3 or TRBV12-4 and TRBJ2-1; D is possibly TRBD2 (6 bases). Trimming shortened V by 6 bases and J by 9 bases, and 15 bases separated the two germline ends. The CDR3 sequence is 13 residues long. CDR3 in amino acids: CASRVWQGGEQFF. The CDR3, as DNA: TGTGCCAGCAGAGTCTGGCAGGGAGGTGAGCAGTTCTTC.

The V and J genes are TRBV2 and TRBJ1-6; D remains ambiguous. V gave up 1 base and J gave up 7 bases, with 11 bases separating them. This CDR3 is built from 15 residues. The germline V gene has CDR1 SNHLY and CDR2 FYNNEI. The CDR3 here is CASSEGREGNSPLHF. The CDR3 DNA reads TGTGCCAGCAGTGAAGGTCGGGAAGGCAATTCACCCCTCCACTTT.

The chain carries TRBV6-5 and TRBJ2-1, with 13 bases aligning to TRBD2. Germline CDR1 reads MNHEY; CDR2 reads SVGAGI. The CDR3 has 15 residues. V trimming: 8 bases; J trimming: 8 bases; junction bases outside the gene matches: 9. As DNA, the CDR3 is TGTGCCAGCGGCTCCGGGACTAGCGGGATCTATGAGCAGTTCTTC. It yields the protein CASGSGTSGIYEQFF.

This chain joins TRBV2 and TRBJ2-4, with TRBD2 matching over 10 bases. V trimming: 5 bases; J trimming: 3 bases; junction bases outside the gene matches: 10. The CDR3 is 17 amino acids. The germline V gene encodes CDR1 SNHLY and CDR2 FYNNEI. Here the CDR3 reads CASSLLTSGKGKNIQYF. DNA of the CDR3: TGTGCCAGCAGTCTCCTAACTAGCGGGAAAGGCAAAAACATTCAGTACTTC.

This chain joins TRBV7-9 and TRBJ1-1; 7 bases align to TRBD1. The CDR3 totals 19 residues. Germline CDR1 is SEHNR and CDR2 is FQNEAQ (reference sequence). The junction had 19 bases not matched to a gene; V was cut back by 3 bases and J by 3 bases. CDR3 DNA: TGTGCCAGCAGCTTTAAGGTCCGGGACAGTGCAGAGAAGTACACTGAAGCTTTCTTT. Translated: CASSFKVRDSAEKYTEAFF.

The CDR3 protein is CASRQTRRAEAFF. CDR3 DNA: TGTGCCAGCAGGCAAACTCGGAGGGCTGAAGCTTTCTTT. The genes are TRBV12-3 or TRBV12-4 and TRBJ1-1; D not certain. The CDR3 extends over 13 amino acids. V lost 6 bases to trimming and J lost 6 bases, with 14 bases between them.

This clone was observed a single time. V and J are TRBV4-2 and TRBJ2-3; D possibly corresponds to TRBD1 (5 bases). This CDR3 is 16 amino acids long. Trimming took off 4 bases at V and 6 bases at J, with 20 bases between the two ends. CDR1 LGHNA and CDR2 YNFKEQ come from the germline V gene. CDR3 region: CASSPSQGNLTDTQYF. CDR3 DNA: TGTGCCAGCAGCCCAAGTCAGGGCAACTTAACCGATACGCAGTATTTT.

The chain recombines TRBV7-2 with TRBJ2-3, with TRBD2 identical over 13 bases. V lost 5 bases to trimming and J lost 3 bases; unmatched junction nucleotides: 14. This CDR3 comprises 19 residues. Germline-derived CDR1 and CDR2 are SGHTA and FQGNSA. CDR3 DNA: TGTGCCAGCAGCGGGACAACTAGCGGGAGGGCCTCTAGGACAGATACGCAGTATTTT. This sequence encodes CASSGTTSGRASRTDTQYF.

The rearrangement uses TRBV7-3 and TRBJ2-1; 13 nucleotides align to TRBD2. CDR3 size: 16 residues. Losses at the gene ends were 4 bases for V and 4 bases for J; bases not matched to a gene: 4. The germline V gene has CDR1 SGHTA and CDR2 FQGTGA. CDR3 loop: CASSSLTSGRYNEQFF. The CDR3 region has the DNA TGTGCCAGCAGCTCGTTGACTAGCGGGAGGTACAATGAGCAGTTCTTC.

This CDR3 reads CASSLWGGREEKLFF. CDR3 coding DNA: TGCGCCAGCAGCTTGTGGGGAGGGCGAGAGGAAAAACTGTTTTTT. V is TRBV5-1 and J is TRBJ1-4; D is uncertain. Germline lookup yields CDR1 SGHRS and CDR2 YFSETQ. The CDR3 has 15 amino acids. Trimming took off 1 base at V and 8 bases at J, with 15 bases between the two ends.

The chain is built from TRBV2 and TRBJ2-1; 8 nucleotides align to TRBD1. CDR3 length equals 13 residues. Per the germline V gene, CDR1 is SNHLY and CDR2 is FYNNEI. Trimming took 6 bases from V and 6 from J; bases not matched to a gene: 4. DNA of the CDR3: TGTGCCAGCAGGGGACAGGTCGGCAATGAGCAGTTCTTC. Residues: CASRGQVGNEQFF.